This paragraph reports one T cell receptor (beta chain). As yet, its antigen is unknown. Naive-designated CD8 cells lacked CD45RO, were positively enriched for CCR7, and omitted terminally differentiated effector memory CD45RA+ cells. The sample belongs to a study of shared clonotypes between healthy human individuals. Study overall: Sampling drew on donors who were a couple of women and a few men aged 18 to 49. CD8 memory received one plate per donor, CD8 naive two, CD4 memory three and CD4 naive three.

Produced via immunoSEQ multiplex PCR; TCRdb's table is partial and in-frame only. The sample consists of millions of clones, 85% to 95% of them appearing once. Overall study findings and caveats: Larger estimated richness was generally seen in naive subsets than in memory subsets. Of the naive CD4 clonotypes, around 4.7% were shared across a handful of donors.

Trimming took 4 bases from V and 0 from J; bases not matched to a gene: 2. The CDR3 loop spans 16 amino acids. Germline V gives CDR1 MGHRA, CDR2 YSYEKL. The origin of this receptor is a man in his late teens or twenties in good health. Some clones in this sample may be carry-over from other donors' samples. The rearrangement uses TRBV4-1 and TRBJ2-2, with 10 bases matching TRBD2. Sequenced input: naive CD8+ T cells from PBMCs. CDR3 region: CASSLSGGTNTGELFF. The CDR3, as DNA: TGCGCCAGCAGCCTTAGCGGGGGGACGAACACCGGGGAGCTGTTTTTT.